The 10 T cell receptor beta chains given below trace back to one sample, sequenced in a study of blood T cell repertoires in COVID-19. The repertoire was sequenced with immunoSEQ multiplex PCR; TCRdb's copy has only in-frame clones and lacks some. The table records 150,000 to 200,000 clones, nearly 90% of them present only once. The sample was peripheral blood. Source of these receptors: a man in his fifties or sixties with active or convalescent COVID-19.

This CDR3 is CASSQRWDRANTGELFF. As DNA, the CDR3 is TGTGCCAGCAGTCAAAGATGGGACAGGGCGAACACCGGGGAGCTGTTTTTT. The chain is built from TRBV2 and TRBJ2-2; the match to TRBD1 covers 9 bases. CDR1 is SNHLY and CDR2 is FYNNEI in the germline V gene. The CDR3 contains 17 residues. With 5 bases clipped from V and 0 bases from J, the junction kept 7 bases outside the gene matches.

V is TRBV6-5 and J is TRBJ2-2, with 7 positions matching TRBD1. J was trimmed by 3 bases and V by 0 bases; bases with no gene match: 1. This CDR3 has 15 residues. Germline values: CDR1 MNHEY, CDR2 SVGAGI. The CDR3: CASSYSTGDTGELFF. Here the CDR3 DNA reads TGTGCCAGCAGTTACTCTACAGGGGACACCGGGGAGCTGTTTTTT.

The chain combines TRBV9 with TRBJ2-5; maybe TRBD2 (6 bases). The V gene's germline CDR1 is SGDLS and CDR2 YYNGEE. This CDR3 is built from 14 residues. With 2 bases removed from V and 3 bases from J, the gap between germline ends came to 11 bases. The CDR3 protein is CASSVGGMKETQYF. The CDR3 DNA sequence: TGTGCCAGCAGCGTGGGGGGTATGAAAGAGACCCAGTACTTC.

The chain combines TRBV5-1 with TRBJ1-1; the match to TRBD1 covers 8 bases. The CDR3 is 15 amino acids. V trimming: 4 bases; J trimming: 1 base; junction bases outside the gene matches: 6. The V gene's germline CDR1 is SGHRS and CDR2 YFSETQ. The CDR3 nucleotides are TGCGCCAGCAGCACCGGACAGGGTGGGAACACTGAAGCTTTCTTT. Amino acids: CASSTGQGGNTEAFF.

This clone appeared a single time. The chain carries TRBV7-9 and TRBJ2-5; a possible D gene is TRBD1 (6 bases). CDR3 size: 17 residues. Germline values: CDR1 SEHNR, CDR2 FQNEAQ (reference sequence). Trimming took off 4 bases at V and 0 bases at J, with 18 bases between the two ends. The CDR3 DNA follows: TGTGCCAGCAGCTCACTAGGGGGACCGGGGTACCAAGAGACCCAGTACTTC. Encoded protein: CASSSLGGPGYQETQYF.

The rearrangement links TRBV7-9 to TRBJ2-1; D perhaps matches TRBD1 (6 bases). V dropped 4 bases and J dropped 3 bases, with 10 bases sitting between them. Germline V lookup: CDR1 SEHNR, CDR2 FQNEAQ (reference sequence). CDR3 length: 14 residues. CDR3 residues: CASSYRQDYNEQFF. Written as DNA, the CDR3 is TGTGCCAGCAGCTATCGACAGGACTACAATGAGCAGTTCTTC.

V usage is TRBV18 and J usage is TRBJ1-1, with TRBD1 matching over 8 bases. With 0 bases clipped from V and 8 bases from J, the junction kept 5 bases outside the gene matches. Germline CDR1 KGHSH, CDR2 LQKENI. This CDR3 region has 14 residues. In DNA form, the CDR3 reads TGTGCCAGCTCACCACCTGGGACAGGAGGAGAAGCTTTCTTT. Translated: CASSPPGTGGEAFF. Full variable domain (remainder filled in from reference TRBV18 and TRBJ1-1): NAGVMQNPRHLVRRRGQEARLRCSPMKGHSHVYWYRQLPEEGLKFMVYLQKENIIDESGMPKERFSAEFPKEGPSILRIQQVVRGDSAAYFCASSPPGTGGEAFFGQGTRLTVV.

The rearrangement joins TRBV5-1 to TRBJ2-5, with no clear D. Germline-derived CDR1 and CDR2 are SGHRS and YFSETQ. The length of the CDR3 is 15 residues. V dropped 4 bases and J dropped 2 bases, with 15 bases sitting between them. The CDR3 loop reads CASSLNLQMQETQYF. The CDR3, as DNA: TGCGCCAGCAGCCTGAATCTTCAGATGCAAGAGACCCAGTACTTC.

The chain employs TRBV10-2 and TRBJ1-2; 8 nucleotides match TRBD1. Germline trimming cut 0 bases from V and 4 bases from J; bases unmatched to any gene: 4. The CDR3 sequence is 15 residues long. Germline CDR1 WSHSY, CDR2 SAAADI. CDR3 DNA sequence: TGCGCCAGCAGTGAGTCGACAGGGGCGGCCTATGGCTACACCTTC. Translated: CASSESTGAAYGYTF.

The chain combines TRBV10-3 with TRBJ2-7; tentatively, D is TRBD1 (6 bases). The germline V gene encodes CDR1 ENHRY and CDR2 SYGVKD. The CDR3 sequence is 14 residues long. Between the trimmed V and J ends, which lost 0 bases and 3 bases, there was a span of 9 bases. DNA of the CDR3: TGTGCCATCAGTGAGTCGGGGACAAACTACGAGCAGTACTTC. It codes for CAISESGTNYEQYF.